This T cell receptor beta chain was recorded in a study of cytomegalovirus exposure and HLA in healthy donors. Points from the study as a whole: Reports indicate that TCR beta sequences accurately predicted the HLA-A and HLA-B alleles of most subjects. CMV serostatus alone was available as immune exposure information.

With respect to this clone: Its target is unknown.

The CDR3 contains 16 residues. Unmatched junction bases numbered 10, after V lost 4 bases and J lost 2 bases. Germline CDR1 and CDR2: LNHDA and SQIVND (reference sequence). Both 60 Vbeta primers and 13 Jbeta primers went into the PCR. Profiled with immunoSEQ multiplex PCR; TCRdb holds only in-frame clones, not every one. This sample contains more than 200,000 clones. Each donor's status was that of a healthy bone marrow donor. At collection, donors were nominally healthy, but unrecorded immune exposures were probable. Source material: PBMCs. This clonotype originated in a woman younger than 45 in good health and CMV-seropositive. The chain is built from TRBV19 and TRBJ2-7; 8 bases fit TRBD1. CDR3 DNA: TGTGCCAGTAGTACGCCGACCGGGACAGGACCCTACGAGCAGTACTTC. As protein: CASSTPTGTGPYEQYF.